The present T cell receptor beta chain was sequenced within a study of OX40 agonist ivuxolimab in advanced cancers. CDR3 size: 13 residues. Trimming took 5 bases from V and 2 from J, leaving 7 bases between them. Germline CDR1 is MNHNY and CDR2 is SVGAGI (reference sequence). The repertoire was sequenced with immunoSEQ multiplex PCR; TCRdb's copy has only in-frame clones and lacks some. The repertoire includes some 67,000 clones, approximately 88% of them detected once, and around 0.53% sits in the top ten. The origin of this receptor is an adult with an advanced solid tumor such as melanoma, head and neck, liver or kidney cancer. The V call is TRBV6-6, the J call TRBJ1-5; D gene uncertain. Here the sequenced sample was CD4+ or CD8+ T cells sorted from blood, taken in a trial of the OX40 agonist ivuxolimab. CDR3 sequence reads: CASSPMGNQPQHF. CDR3 nucleotides: TGTGCCAGCAGTCCCATGGGCAATCAGCCCCAGCATTTT.